This TCR beta chain was documented in a study of post-analysis software for immune sequencing data (dated by TCRdb to 2014 to 2015). Study-level background: Disease courses on record covered relapsing-remitting, secondary progressive and progressive-relapsing multiple sclerosis, though some patients had no subtype annotation. A subset of samples was prepared in parallel using single-end sample barcoding, then pooled and co-amplified after Illumina adapter ligation. The multiple sclerosis patient repertoires were compared with 10 to 12 previously published healthy control repertoires from donors aged roughly 6 to 25 years. The full study reports these points: Normalized Chao1 diversity was significantly lower in multiple sclerosis patients than controls, suggesting substantial peripheral T-cell clonal expansion. Significantly higher frequencies in patients than in controls were found for several TRBV segments, including TRBV5-6, TRBV5-1 and TRBV20-1. Strong co-clustering of samples prepared in the same batch was shown by direct clustering with F measure, prompting a batch-effect correction. The multiple sclerosis patient group was slightly younger than the control group.

The library was made by PCR. The data were produced on an Illumina HiSeq 2500. Unique molecular identifiers were incorporated into TCR beta cDNA libraries to reduce PCR and sequencing biases. Every 1 to 10 million input T cells yielded 500,000 or so cDNA molecules, meaning each molecule approximated one T cell. The same protocol used for the earlier healthy control dataset was applied to prepare and sequence the patient libraries. Within a given batch, samples were prepared together, multiplexed and sequenced on the same HiSeq lane. In the original analysis: MIGEC was used to process the raw barcoded reads, and molecular identifier groups with only a single read were discarded before consensus assembly and CDR3 extraction. Clonotype tables were post-analysed with VDJtools, normalizing diversity by down-sampling all datasets to the smallest sample size. To correct batch-related cross-sample contamination, repertoire overlap clustering matched CDR3 amino acid sequences but not nucleotide sequences. TCRdb handled the public reads itself, with Q25 trimming in fastp and clone calling in MiXCR, and kept productive beta chains. Each record represents a unique CDR3 protein, reported with the most common genes and DNA among its rows. The V and J calls follow TCRdb's processing rather than the paper's. Across this sample there are hundreds of thousands of distinct CDR3 sequences, with 40% to 55% seen only once. The ten largest make up roughly 12% of the sample.

Of note for this clonotype: Which antigen it targets is not known. No much larger clonotype is one base removed from it; base qualities were not supplied.

To demonstrate the VDJtools post-analysis software, TCR beta repertoires were profiled from the peripheral blood of 10 to 15 young patients with multiple sclerosis. The multiple sclerosis patients were children and adolescents between roughly 6 and 16 years of age. The germline V gene encodes CDR1 SGHTA and CDR2 FQGNSA. V and J are truncated by 4 bases and 4 bases respectively, leaving an intervening sequence of 9 bases. The CDR3, cysteine through phenylalanine, is 13 amino acids long. Only the CDR3 region is kept as DNA, spanning 39 bases read in frame from base 1. Specimen: blood. The clonotype originates from a girl aged 5 to 17 with multiple sclerosis. The chain is made from TRBV7-2 and TRBJ2-3; the best D guess is TRBD2, with 6 bases matching. The CDR3 is CASSSTSPDTQYF. The nucleotides read TGTGCCAGCAGCTCCACTAGCCCAGATACGCAGTATTTT.